This TCR beta chain was found in a study of blood T cell repertoires in COVID-19. In the study's own analysis: Researchers report that nucleated cell counts were estimated from reference gene primer amplification. Profiling relied on immunoSEQ multiplex PCR, and the TCRdb table lists in-frame clones only, not all of them. V, J and clone size were drawn from that table, and D and trimming were deduced from the DNA. The data hold under 200,000 clones, with approximately 80% observed a single time. The CDR3 is 16 amino acids. V was pared by 1 base and J by 3 bases, with 6 bases of the junction left unmatched. Germline V gives CDR1 KGHSH, CDR2 LQKENI.

The chain combines TRBV18 with TRBJ2-3; 8 nucleotides match TRBD1. The clonotype was recovered from a human donor in a cohort sampled during active COVID-19. The material sequenced was peripheral blood. The DNA of the CDR3 is TGTGCCAGCTCACCACTCCGACAGGGGAGGACAGATACGCAGTATTTT. This codes for CASSPLRQGRTDTQYF.